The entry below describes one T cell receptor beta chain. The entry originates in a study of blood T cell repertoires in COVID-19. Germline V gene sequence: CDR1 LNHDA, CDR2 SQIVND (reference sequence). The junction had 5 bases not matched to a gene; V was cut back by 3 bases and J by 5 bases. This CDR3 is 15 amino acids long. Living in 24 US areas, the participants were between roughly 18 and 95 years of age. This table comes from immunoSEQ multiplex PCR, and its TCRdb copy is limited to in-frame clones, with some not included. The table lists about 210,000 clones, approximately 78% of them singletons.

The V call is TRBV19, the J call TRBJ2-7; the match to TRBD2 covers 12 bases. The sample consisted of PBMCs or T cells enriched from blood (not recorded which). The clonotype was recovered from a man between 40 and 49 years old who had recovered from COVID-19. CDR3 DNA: TGTGCCAGTAGTATGTGGACTAGCGGGGACAACGAGCAGTACTTC. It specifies CASSMWTSGDNEQYF. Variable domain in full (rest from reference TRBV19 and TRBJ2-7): DGGITQSPKYLFRKEGQNVTLSCEQNLNHDAMYWYRQDPGQGLRLIYYSQIVNDFQKGDIAEGYSVSREKKESFPLTVTSAQKNPTAFYLCASSMWTSGDNEQYFGPGTRLTVT.